This T cell receptor beta chain came from a study of blood T cell repertoires in COVID-19. Study in general: Nucleic acid was either cDNA or gDNA, and it came from T cells, B-cell-depleted T cells, or PBMCs.

Authors' processing steps: By means of reference gene primer amplification, nucleated cell counts were estimated. The protocol was immunoSEQ multiplex PCR, while the TCRdb copy is restricted to in-frame clones and leaves out a portion. That table supplies the V and J calls and clone size; D and trimming were determined from the DNA. The table shows 100,000 to 150,000 clones, with around 90% occurring only once. Trimming took off 3 bases at V and 4 bases at J, with 12 bases between the two ends. The germline CDR1 and CDR2 sequences are LNHDA and SQIVND (reference sequence). This CDR3 has 14 residues. Sequencing was done on a sample of peripheral blood. The TCR comes from a human donor in a cohort sampled during active COVID-19. This sequence joins TRBV19 and TRBJ2-5, with D possibly matching TRBD1 (6 bases). The CDR3 region has the DNA TGTGCCAGTAGTATCACCACAGGGCTAGAGACCCAGTACTTC. This encodes CASSITTGLETQYF. Full variable domain (remainder filled in from reference TRBV19 and TRBJ2-5): DGGITQSPKYLFRKEGQNVTLSCEQNLNHDAMYWYRQDPGQGLRLIYYSQIVNDFQKGDIAEGYSVSREKKESFPLTVTSAQKNPTAFYLCASSITTGLETQYFGPGTRLLVL.